This T cell receptor beta chain was sequenced for a study of T cells after yellow fever vaccination. The overall study: Fractions of limited cellularity were prepared by means of SMART-Seq v4 Ultra Low Input.

The germline V gene encodes CDR1 SGHVS and CDR2 FQNEAQ. J was trimmed by 8 bases and V by 5 bases; bases with no gene match: 16. CDR3 length equals 17 residues. By 5'RACE template switching, TCR cDNA was produced, with a universal primer site and UMIs added in the process. TCRdb processed the 5' RACE reads anew with MiXCR; each CDR3 protein has one entry. This table holds about 350,000 distinct CDR3 sequences, roughly 11% found once. Study results and limitations: The secondary response showed a weaker magnitude and a faster peak, day 5 versus 15.

As regards this clonotype: Its cognate antigen is unknown.

Sequencing was performed on PBMCs, taken on the day of the first yellow fever vaccination. The receptor was isolated from a man between 18 and 35 years old who received the YFV17D yellow fever vaccine. The chain couples TRBV7-8 to TRBJ2-3; 10 nucleotides align to TRBD2. The CDR3 sequence is CASSRQRGGFSIGTQYF. In DNA form, the CDR3 reads TGTGCCAGCAGCCGCCAGCGGGGGGGCTTCTCTATCGGTACGCAGTATTTT.